This T cell receptor beta chain was identified in a study of CD8 T cells in ankylosing spondylitis. Findings of the study overall: Peripheral blood held disease-linked clones only at relatively low frequency, and these were CD8+. Disease-linked clones were reportedly significantly enriched in matched ankylosing spondylitis synovial fluid. One TCR beta motif, made up of roughly eight highly homologous variants, appeared characteristic of ankylosing spondylitis blood. There were earlier reports of some motif variants in reactive arthritis synovial fluid and blood.

The ends were cut back, 4 bases at V and 7 bases at J, with 10 bases in the middle. Germline lookup yields CDR1 GTSNPN and CDR2 SVGIG (reference sequence). The CDR3 is made up of 11 amino acids. Remarks on this clonotype: Its antigen is unidentified.

Using quantitative 5'-RACE with molecular barcodes, the authors made TCR beta libraries. TCRdb re-called the 5' RACE reads with MiXCR, one entry per CDR3 protein. The table records hundreds of thousands of distinct CDR3 sequences, about an eighth of them present only once. What was sequenced was blood, either unsorted or a sorted T cell fraction (not recorded which). The receptor was isolated from a male donor with ankylosing spondylitis. The chain joins TRBV30 to TRBJ1-1; D not resolved. CDR3 loop: CAWTPQVEAFF. CDR3 nucleotide sequence: TGTGCCTGGACCCCGCAAGTTGAAGCTTTCTTT.